This TCR beta chain was sequenced in a study of T cells expressing NK-cell markers. Study-level findings and limits: The share of CD8+ T cells held by dominant NKG2C+ clonotypes was about 1.0-8% in about 6 donors.

TCRdb reprocessed the 5' RACE reads, keeping one entry per CDR3 protein, no DNA. This sample contains 450,000 to 600,000 distinct CDR3 sequences. Concerning this clonotype: What it binds is unknown.

This CDR3 has 13 amino acids. The germline gives CDR1 LGHNA, CDR2 YNFKEQ. The chain uses TRBV4-2 and TRBJ2-1. The TCR comes from a man between 18 and 29 years old in good health. Sequenced sample: blood T cells: a sorted CD56 or NKG2C T cell subset, CD4+ or CD8+ T cells, or bulk PBMC T cells (not recorded which). The chain's CDR3 is CASSQENYNEQFF.